This TCR beta chain was recorded in a study of T cell responses to AZD1222 COVID-19 vaccine. Only in-frame clones appear in the TCRdb table, and some are missing; sequencing was by immunoSEQ multiplex PCR. Of 150,000 to 200,000 clones listed, around 89% are singletons. CDR1 is SGHRS and CDR2 is YFSETQ in the germline V gene. CDR3 length equals 16 residues. Losses at the gene ends were 4 bases for V and 3 bases for J; bases not matched to a gene: 8. Study conclusions and caveats: Regions 160-218 and 743-854 dominated among vaccine-associated CD4 TCRs spanning spike.

Regarding this clone: Its matching antigen is unknown.

The V gene is TRBV5-1, the J gene TRBJ2-2, with TRBD1 identical over 8 bases. This TCR derives from an adult who received the AZD1222 COVID-19 vaccine. Sequenced material: peripheral blood, taken 28 days after the second AZD1222 dose. This chain's CDR3 is CASSLTTGVHTGELFF. DNA for the CDR3: TGCGCCAGCAGCCTAACGACAGGGGTTCACACCGGGGAGCTGTTTTTT.